Below, 24 T cell receptor beta chains from the same sample are listed, as sequenced in a study of OX40 agonist ivuxolimab in advanced cancers. Sequenced by immunoSEQ multiplex PCR; TCRdb stores in-frame clones only, minus some. The table has fewer than 65,000 clones, roughly 93% seen once. The starting material was CD4+ or CD8+ T cells sorted from blood, obtained in a trial of the OX40 agonist ivuxolimab. These receptors were collected from an adult with an advanced solid tumor such as melanoma, head and neck, liver or kidney cancer.

V usage is TRBV5-1 and J usage is TRBJ2-1; the D gene is possibly TRBD2 (7 bases). V was shortened by 5 bases and J by 3 bases, with 24 bases between the two germline ends. The length of the CDR3 is 18 residues. Germline V gene lookup returns CDR1 SGHRS and CDR2 YFSETQ. The DNA for the CDR3 is TGCGCCAGCAGGCGAGATCAGGGGCCGGGACTATTCTACAATGAGCAGTTCTTC. Translating it yields CASRRDQGPGLFYNEQFF.

The genes are TRBV6-5 and TRBJ1-6, with D unclear. The germline V gene has CDR1 MNHEY and CDR2 SVGAGI. The CDR3 is made up of 14 amino acids. V lost 2 bases and J 9 bases, leaving 11 bases between the germline ends. The CDR3 region has the DNA TGTGCCAGCAGTTACCGGCAGATATCTTCACCCCTCCACTTT. Amino acid sequence: CASSYRQISSPLHF.

The V and J genes are TRBV2 and TRBJ2-2, with 7 bases matching TRBD2. This CDR3 has 16 residues. The V and J ends lost 11 bases and 5 bases, in that order; junction bases with no gene match: 17. The germline V gene encodes CDR1 SNHLY and CDR2 FYNNEI. The CDR3 DNA follows: TGTGCCGCGGCCCCCCGTCGGCTAGCGGATACCGGGGAGCTGTTTTTT. It is translated as CAAAPRRLADTGELFF.

The V and J genes are TRBV7-3 and TRBJ2-7, with a possible D match to TRBD2 (6 bases). The V end was cut by 0 bases, the J end by 2 bases, with 8 bases between. The CDR3 runs to 14 residues. CDR1 is SGHTA, CDR2 FQGTGA, per germline. As DNA, the CDR3 is TGTGCCAGCAGCTTAACTAGCGGAGCCTACGAGCAGTACTTC. Its protein is CASSLTSGAYEQYF.

This chain joins TRBV7-8 and TRBJ2-7; possible D gene TRBD1, 6 bases. V gave up 7 bases and J gave up 0 bases, with 16 bases separating them. The length of the CDR3 is 15 residues. CDR1 SGHVS and CDR2 FQNEAQ come from the germline V gene. As DNA, the CDR3 is TGTGCCAGCACCCCAGGGGCGATTATCTCCTACGAGCAGTACTTC. It is translated as CASTPGAIISYEQYF. The whole variable domain, filled in from reference TRBV7-8 and TRBJ2-7, reads GAGVSQSPRYKVAKRGQDVALRCDPISGHVSLFWYQQALGQGPEFLTYFQNEAQLDKSGLPSDRFFAERPEGSVSTLKIQRTQQEDSAVYLCASTPGAIISYEQYFGPGTRLTVT.

This clone was seen once. The V call is TRBV2, the J call TRBJ2-7; 9 bases match TRBD1. The CDR3 consists of 16 residues. Germline values: CDR1 SNHLY, CDR2 FYNNEI. The V and J ends lost 0 bases and 3 bases, in that order; junction bases with no gene match: 6. The CDR3 is CASSEAFRTGDYEQYF. The CDR3, as DNA: TGTGCCAGCAGTGAAGCTTTTAGGACAGGGGACTACGAGCAGTACTTC.

The V and J genes are TRBV7-9 and TRBJ2-1, with D tentatively TRBD1 or TRBD2 (5 bases each). Germline V gene data show CDR1 as SEHNR and CDR2 as FQNEAQ (reference sequence). The V end lost 5 bases, the J end lost 6 bases, and 14 bases lay between the germline ends. The CDR3 totals 14 residues. The CDR3 sequence is CASSPGGDPNEQFF. In DNA, the CDR3 is TGTGCCAGCAGCCCGGGTGGGGACCCCAATGAGCAGTTCTTC. Drawing the rest from reference TRBV7-9 and TRBJ2-1, the complete variable domain is DTGVSQNPRHKITKRGQNVTFRCDPISEHNRLYWYRQTLGQGPEFLTYFQNEAQLEKSRLLSDRFSAERPKGSFSTLEIQRTEQGDSAMYLCASSPGGDPNEQFFGPGTRLTVL.

The table lists this clone with a count of one. The chain has TRBV28 and TRBJ1-2; perhaps TRBD1 as D (6 bases). The V end lost 5 bases, the J end lost 3 bases, and 13 bases lay between the germline ends. The germline CDR1 and CDR2 sequences are MDHEN and SYDVKM. The CDR3 totals 14 residues. As DNA, the CDR3 is TGTGCCAGCAGTCAACAACAGGGATACTATGGCTACACCTTC. This sequence encodes CASSQQQGYYGYTF.

This chain links TRBV9 with TRBJ2-7; 7 bases agree with TRBD2. The CDR3 is made up of 15 amino acids. Germline lookup yields CDR1 SGDLS and CDR2 YYNGEE. The V segment lost 3 bases and the J segment 2 bases; nucleotides outside the gene matches: 8. The CDR3 protein is CASSASPGGTYEQYF. Here the CDR3 DNA reads TGTGCCAGCAGCGCCTCGCCGGGAGGAACCTACGAGCAGTACTTC.

This clone was seen once. This chain connects TRBV4-2 to TRBJ2-2, with TRBD2 as a possible D gene (7 bases). V was trimmed by 3 bases and J by 6 bases, leaving 17 bases between them. The CDR3 is made up of 16 amino acids. Germline values: CDR1 LGHNA, CDR2 YNFKEQ. Here the CDR3 DNA reads TGTGCCAGCAGCCAGGCCCGGGGGGCGAGGGCCGGGGAGCTGTTTTTT. This codes for CASSQARGARAGELFF.

The CDR3: CASSYNTGELFF. CDR3 bases: TGCGCCAGCAGCTATAACACCGGGGAGCTGTTTTTT. The chain is built from TRBV5-1 and TRBJ2-2, with unresolved D. From germline, CDR1 is SGHRS and CDR2 YFSETQ. The V gene lost 3 bases and the J gene lost 2 bases, with 2 bases spanning the gap. This CDR3 contains 12 residues. Full variable domain (remainder filled in from reference TRBV5-1 and TRBJ2-2): KAGVTQTPRYLIKTRGQQVTLSCSPISGHRSVSWYQQTPGQGLQFLFEYFSETQRNKGNFPGRFSGRQFSNSRSEMNVSTLELGDSALYLCASSYNTGELFFGEGSRLTVL.

This sequence joins TRBV28 and TRBJ1-6; the D gene is possibly TRBD1 (5 bases). CDR3 size: 15 residues. With 2 bases removed from V and 6 bases from J, the gap between germline ends came to 11 bases. Germline-derived CDR1 and CDR2 are MDHEN and SYDVKM. The CDR3 DNA is TGTGCCAGCAGTTTAACGGGACGGATTAATTCACCCCTCCACTTT. It encodes CASSLTGRINSPLHF.

The chain couples TRBV18 to TRBJ2-1, with a weak D call TRBD1 (6 bases). Germline values: CDR1 KGHSH, CDR2 LQKENI. Trimming pared 8 bases from V and 2 bases from J, leaving 16 bases between. The CDR3 sequence is 15 residues long. In nucleotides, the CDR3 is TGTGCCAGCCGTCACAGGGATGTAACCTACAATGAGCAGTTCTTC. Its translation: CASRHRDVTYNEQFF. Full variable domain (outside the CDR3, taken from reference TRBV18 and TRBJ2-1): NAGVMQNPRHLVRRRGQEARLRCSPMKGHSHVYWYRQLPEEGLKFMVYLQKENIIDESGMPKERFSAEFPKEGPSILRIQQVVRGDSAAYFCASRHRDVTYNEQFFGPGTRLTVL.

This chain connects TRBV15 to TRBJ2-7; 8 nucleotides match TRBD2. Germline CDR1 reads LNHNV; CDR2 reads YYDKDF (reference sequence). With 1 base clipped from V and 3 bases from J, the junction kept 23 bases outside the gene matches. The CDR3 length is 21 residues. CDR3 loop: CATSRVSVKAGAKLRDYEQYF. In DNA, the CDR3 is TGTGCCACCAGCAGAGTCTCTGTAAAAGCGGGAGCCAAACTACGTGACTACGAGCAGTACTTC.

This chain links TRBV4-1 with TRBJ2-4; 7 bases agree with TRBD1. Germline CDR1 and CDR2: MGHRA and YSYEKL. The CDR3 length is 15 residues. Trimming at V came to 2 bases and at J to 2 bases, leaving 3 bases not matched to a gene. CDR3 in DNA: TGCGCCAGCAGCCAAACACAGGGGCCCAAAAACATTCAGTACTTC. This translates into CASSQTQGPKNIQYF.

The chain has TRBV30 and TRBJ2-3, with a possible D match to TRBD1 (6 bases). With 3 bases removed from V and 3 bases from J, the gap between germline ends came to 7 bases. Germline lookup yields CDR1 GTSNPN and CDR2 SVGIG (reference sequence). The CDR3 runs to 12 residues. CDR3 sequence reads: CAWSGTTDTQYF. The CDR3 DNA follows: TGTGCCTGGAGCGGGACAACAGATACGCAGTATTTT.

The chain combines TRBV5-6 with TRBJ2-3; D may correspond to TRBD1 or TRBD2 (5 bases each). There are 15 residues in the CDR3. Germline-derived CDR1 and CDR2 are SGHDT and YYEEEE. V was cut by 4 bases and J by 5 bases, with 17 bases left in between. The CDR3 region is CASSISVGRGDTQYF. CDR3 in DNA: TGTGCCAGCAGCATTAGCGTCGGAAGGGGAGATACGCAGTATTTT.

The chain couples TRBV2 to TRBJ2-5, with D unclear. CDR1 and CDR2 (germline): SNHLY, FYNNEI. V lost 5 bases to trimming and J lost 6 bases, with 13 bases between them. The CDR3 extends over 13 amino acids. The CDR3 protein is CASSRTGSKTQYF. In DNA form, the CDR3 reads TGTGCCAGCAGTCGGACGGGTTCGAAGACCCAGTACTTC.

Only one count was recorded for this clone. The chain uses TRBV14 and TRBJ2-3; 8 bases fit TRBD2. Unmatched junction bases numbered 8, after V lost 3 bases and J lost 0 bases. The CDR3 loop spans 17 amino acids. Germline V gene data show CDR1 as SGHDN and CDR2 as FVKESK. The CDR3 protein is CASSQSRLASSTDTQYF. CDR3 DNA: TGTGCCAGCAGCCAGAGCAGACTAGCGTCAAGCACAGATACGCAGTATTTT.

J is TRBJ1-2 and V is TRBV27, with D possibly TRBD1 on 6 matching bases. The CDR3 has 14 residues. V dropped 2 bases and J dropped 9 bases, with 16 bases sitting between them. The germline V gene encodes CDR1 MNHEY and CDR2 SMNVEV (reference sequence). The CDR3 loop reads CASSLAPGARSYTF. DNA for the CDR3: TGTGCCAGCAGTTTAGCCCCAGGGGCGCGTAGCTACACCTTC.

V gene TRBV13 combines with J gene TRBJ2-7, with TRBD2 identical over 7 bases. The CDR3 covers 14 residues. CDR1 and CDR2 from the germline V gene are PRHDT and FYEKMQ (reference sequence). J gave up 2 bases and V 1 base, and 2 bases lay outside the gene matches. The CDR3 DNA sequence: TGTGCCAGCAGCTTAGTAGCGGGTACCTACGAGCAGTACTTC. It is translated as CASSLVAGTYEQYF.

In this sample, this clone turned up a few times. The V gene is TRBV6-1, the J gene TRBJ2-7; D possibly uses TRBD1 or TRBD2 (5 bases each). The CDR3 is made up of 13 amino acids. Germline CDR1 and CDR2: MNHNS and SASEGT. V was shortened by 11 bases and J by 6 bases, with 20 bases between the two germline ends. CDR3 amino acids: CAAARDALPEQYF. CDR3 in DNA: TGTGCCGCGGCCCGGGACGCACTCCCCGAGCAGTACTTC.

This clone is a singleton in its sample. In nucleotides, the CDR3 is TGTGCCAGCAGTGAAATATTGGGACGGGATGGCTACACCTTC. Translated, it gives CASSEILGRDGYTF. The rearrangement uses TRBV6-1 and TRBJ1-2; possible D gene TRBD1, 5 bases. The V and J ends lost 2 bases and 6 bases respectively, with 13 bases between them. This CDR3 has 14 residues. CDR1 and CDR2 from the germline V gene are MNHNS and SASEGT.

The V and J genes are TRBV2 and TRBJ2-5, with TRBD2 matching 7 bases. The closer fit of TRBJ2-7 to the DNA end suggests the J call may be wrong. In germline, CDR1 is SNHLY, CDR2 FYNNEI. CDR3 size: 18 residues. This chain's CDR3 is CASSEALGGEGLGYEQYF. CDR3 DNA: TGTGCCAGCAGTGAAGCCCTGGGAGGGGAGGGACTGGGCTACGAGCAGTACTTC.